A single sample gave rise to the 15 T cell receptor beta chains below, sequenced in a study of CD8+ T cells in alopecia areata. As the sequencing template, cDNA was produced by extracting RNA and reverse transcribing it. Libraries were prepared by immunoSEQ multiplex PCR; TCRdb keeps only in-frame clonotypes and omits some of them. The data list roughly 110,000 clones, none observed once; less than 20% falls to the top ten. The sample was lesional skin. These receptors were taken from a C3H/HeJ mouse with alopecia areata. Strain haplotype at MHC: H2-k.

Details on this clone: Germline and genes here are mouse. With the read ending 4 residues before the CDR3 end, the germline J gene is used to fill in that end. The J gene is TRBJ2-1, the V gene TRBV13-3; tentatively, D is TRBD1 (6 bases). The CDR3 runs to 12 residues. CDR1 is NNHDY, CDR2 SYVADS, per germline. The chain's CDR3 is CASSPRDTEQFF. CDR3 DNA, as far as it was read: TGTGCCAGCAGCCCCCGGGACACT.

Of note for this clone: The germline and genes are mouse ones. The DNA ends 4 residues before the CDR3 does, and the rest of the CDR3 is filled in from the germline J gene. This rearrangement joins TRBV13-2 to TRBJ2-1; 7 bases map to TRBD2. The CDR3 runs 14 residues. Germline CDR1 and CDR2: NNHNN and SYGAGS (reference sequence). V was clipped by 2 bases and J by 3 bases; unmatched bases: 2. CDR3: CASGEGTAYAEQFF. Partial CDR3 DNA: TGTGCCAGCGGTGAAGGGACTGCCTATGCT.

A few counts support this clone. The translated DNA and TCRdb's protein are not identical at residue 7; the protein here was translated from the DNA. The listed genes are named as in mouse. The CDR3: CARQGNTLYF. The covered CDR3 bases are TGTGCCAGACAGGGTAATACG. V usage is TRBV13-3 and J usage is TRBJ1-3; D possibly corresponds to TRBD1 (6 bases). The CDR3 goes on 3 residues after the read ends, and that part is filled in from the germline J gene. The ends were cut back, 8 bases at V and 7 bases at J, with 7 bases in the middle. In germline, CDR1 is NNHDY, CDR2 SYVADS. This CDR3 comprises 10 residues.

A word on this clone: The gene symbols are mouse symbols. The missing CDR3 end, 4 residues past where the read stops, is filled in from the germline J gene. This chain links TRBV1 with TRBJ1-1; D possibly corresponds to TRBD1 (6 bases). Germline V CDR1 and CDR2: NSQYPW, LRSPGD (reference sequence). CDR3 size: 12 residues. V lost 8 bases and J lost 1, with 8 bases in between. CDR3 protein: CTCGGRNTEVFF. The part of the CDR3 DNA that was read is TGCACCTGCGGGGGGCGGAACACA.

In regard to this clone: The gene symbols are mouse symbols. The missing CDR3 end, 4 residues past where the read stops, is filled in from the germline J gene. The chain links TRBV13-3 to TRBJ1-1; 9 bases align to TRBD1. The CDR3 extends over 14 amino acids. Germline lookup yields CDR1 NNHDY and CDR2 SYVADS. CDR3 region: CASSRGTGFTEVFF. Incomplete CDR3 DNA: TGTGCCAGCAGCCGAGGGACAGGGTTTACA.

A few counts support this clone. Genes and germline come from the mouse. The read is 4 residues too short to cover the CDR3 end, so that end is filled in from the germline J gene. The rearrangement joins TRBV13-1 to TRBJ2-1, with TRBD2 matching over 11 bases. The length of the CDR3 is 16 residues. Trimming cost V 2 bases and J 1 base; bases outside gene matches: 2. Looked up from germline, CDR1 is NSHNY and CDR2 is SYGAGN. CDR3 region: CASSERTGGNYAEQFF. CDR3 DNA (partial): TGTGCCAGCAGTGAGAGGACTGGGGGGAACTATGCT.

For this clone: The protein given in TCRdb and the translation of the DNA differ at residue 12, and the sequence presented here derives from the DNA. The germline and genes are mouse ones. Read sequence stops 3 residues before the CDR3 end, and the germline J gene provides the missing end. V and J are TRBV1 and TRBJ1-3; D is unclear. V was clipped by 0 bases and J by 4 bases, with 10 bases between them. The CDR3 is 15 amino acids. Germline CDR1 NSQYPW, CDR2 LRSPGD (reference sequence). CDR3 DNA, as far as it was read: TGCACCTGCAGTGCAGATCTGGGGTGGGGAAATACG. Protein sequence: CTCSADLGWGNT. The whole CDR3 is CTCSADLGWGNTLYF.

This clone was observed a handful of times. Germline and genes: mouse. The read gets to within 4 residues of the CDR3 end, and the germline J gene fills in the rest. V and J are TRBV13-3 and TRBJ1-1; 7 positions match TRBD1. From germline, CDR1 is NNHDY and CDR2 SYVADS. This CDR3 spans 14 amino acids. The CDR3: CASSDGGQTTEVFF. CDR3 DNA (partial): TGTGCCAGCAGTGATGGGGGACAGACAACA.

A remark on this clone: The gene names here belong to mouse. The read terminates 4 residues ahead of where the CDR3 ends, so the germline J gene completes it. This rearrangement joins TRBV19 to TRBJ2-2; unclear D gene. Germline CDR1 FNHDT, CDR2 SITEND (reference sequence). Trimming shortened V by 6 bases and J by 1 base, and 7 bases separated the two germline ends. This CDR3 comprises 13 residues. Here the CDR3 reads CASTPGNTGQLYF. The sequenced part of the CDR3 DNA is TGTGCCAGCACCCCAGGAAACACCGGG.

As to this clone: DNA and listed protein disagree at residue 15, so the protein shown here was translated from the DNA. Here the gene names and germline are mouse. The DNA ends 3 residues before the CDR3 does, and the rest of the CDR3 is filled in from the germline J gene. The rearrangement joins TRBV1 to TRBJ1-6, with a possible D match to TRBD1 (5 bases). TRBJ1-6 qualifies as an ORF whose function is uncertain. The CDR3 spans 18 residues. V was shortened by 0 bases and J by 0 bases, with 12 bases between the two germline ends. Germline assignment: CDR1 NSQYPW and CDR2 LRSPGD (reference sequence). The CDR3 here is CTCSAEDKTNSYNSPLYF. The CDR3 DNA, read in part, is TGCACCTGCAGTGCAGAGGACAAAACTAATTCCTATAATTCGCCC.

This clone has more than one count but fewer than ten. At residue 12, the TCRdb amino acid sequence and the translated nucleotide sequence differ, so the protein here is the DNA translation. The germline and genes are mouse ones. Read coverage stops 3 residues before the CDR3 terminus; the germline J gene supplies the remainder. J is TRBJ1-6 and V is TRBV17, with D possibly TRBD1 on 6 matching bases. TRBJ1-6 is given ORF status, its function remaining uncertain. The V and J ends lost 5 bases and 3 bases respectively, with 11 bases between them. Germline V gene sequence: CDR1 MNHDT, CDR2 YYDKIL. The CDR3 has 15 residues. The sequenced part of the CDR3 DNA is TGTGCTAGCAGTCCTGGGACAAACTATAATTCGCCC. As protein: CASSPGTNYNSP. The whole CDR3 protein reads CASSPGTNYNSPLYF.

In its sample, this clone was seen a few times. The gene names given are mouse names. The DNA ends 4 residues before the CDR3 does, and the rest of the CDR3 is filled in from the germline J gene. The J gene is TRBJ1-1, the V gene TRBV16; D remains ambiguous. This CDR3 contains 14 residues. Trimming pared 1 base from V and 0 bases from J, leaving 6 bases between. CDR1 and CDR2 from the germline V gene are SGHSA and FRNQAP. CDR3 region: CASSLVQPNTEVFF. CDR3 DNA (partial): TGTGCAAGCAGCTTAGTACAACCAAACACA.

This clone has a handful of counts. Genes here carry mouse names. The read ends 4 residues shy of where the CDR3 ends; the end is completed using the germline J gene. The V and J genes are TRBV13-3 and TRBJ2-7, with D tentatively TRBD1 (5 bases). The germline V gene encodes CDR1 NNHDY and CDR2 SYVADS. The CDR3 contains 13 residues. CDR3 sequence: CASSEGVGYEQYF. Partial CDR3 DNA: TGTGCCAGCAGTGAAGGGGTGGGATAT.

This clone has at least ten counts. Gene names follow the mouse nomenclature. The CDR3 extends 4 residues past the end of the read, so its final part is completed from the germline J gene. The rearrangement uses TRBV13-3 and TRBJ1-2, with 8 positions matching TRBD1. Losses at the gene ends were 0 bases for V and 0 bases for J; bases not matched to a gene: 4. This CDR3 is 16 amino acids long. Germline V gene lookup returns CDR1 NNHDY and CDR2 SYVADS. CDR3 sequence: CASSDVGDRTNSDYTF. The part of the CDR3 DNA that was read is TGTGCCAGCAGTGATGTGGGGGACAGGACAAACTCC.

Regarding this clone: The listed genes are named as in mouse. The CDR3 loop reads CASSDSGPTYEQYF. The sequenced CDR3 bases are TGTGCCAGCAGTGATTCTGGGCCGACTTAT. The rearrangement joins TRBV13-3 to TRBJ2-7; a weak D match, TRBD2 (5 bases). The read comes to an end 4 residues before the CDR3 does, leaving the germline J gene to fill in the end. The CDR3 totals 14 residues. CDR1 NNHDY and CDR2 SYVADS come from the germline V gene.